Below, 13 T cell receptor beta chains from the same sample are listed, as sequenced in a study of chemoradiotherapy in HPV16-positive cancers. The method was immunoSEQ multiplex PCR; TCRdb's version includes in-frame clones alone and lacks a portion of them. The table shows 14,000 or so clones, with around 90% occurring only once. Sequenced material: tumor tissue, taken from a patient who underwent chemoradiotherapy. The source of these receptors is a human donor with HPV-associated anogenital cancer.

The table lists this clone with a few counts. CDR3 region: CASSLDGGSYEQYF. The DNA for the CDR3 is TGTGCCAGCAGCTTAGACGGGGGCTCCTACGAGCAGTACTTC. The J gene is TRBJ2-7, the V gene TRBV7-8; tentatively, D is TRBD2 (6 bases). V gave up 1 base and J gave up 0 bases, with 7 bases separating them. CDR1 is SGHVS, CDR2 FQNEAQ, per germline. The CDR3 totals 14 residues. The full variable domain, in which reference TRBV7-8 and TRBJ2-7 provide the parts outside the CDR3, is GAGVSQSPRYKVAKRGQDVALRCDPISGHVSLFWYQQALGQGPEFLTYFQNEAQLDKSGLPSDRFFAERPEGSVSTLKIQRTQQEDSAVYLCASSLDGGSYEQYFGPGTRLTVT.

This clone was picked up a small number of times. The CDR3 bases are TGTGCCAGCAGTCCGCGGACCGGGACAGGAAAATACTATGGCTACACCTTC. This sequence encodes CASSPRTGTGKYYGYTF. The chain uses TRBV27 and TRBJ1-2; TRBD1 matches at 8 bases. Germline V CDR1 and CDR2: MNHEY, SMNVEV (reference sequence). Trimming took 5 bases from V and 3 from J; bases not matched to a gene: 14. The CDR3 length is 17 residues.

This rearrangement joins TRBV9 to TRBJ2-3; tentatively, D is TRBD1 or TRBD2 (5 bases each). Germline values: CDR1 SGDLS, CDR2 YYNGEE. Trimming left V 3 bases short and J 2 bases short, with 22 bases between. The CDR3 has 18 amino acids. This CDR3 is CASSGGVLSGHSTDTQYF. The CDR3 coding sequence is TGTGCCAGCAGCGGAGGGGTCCTAAGCGGTCATTCCACAGATACGCAGTATTTT.

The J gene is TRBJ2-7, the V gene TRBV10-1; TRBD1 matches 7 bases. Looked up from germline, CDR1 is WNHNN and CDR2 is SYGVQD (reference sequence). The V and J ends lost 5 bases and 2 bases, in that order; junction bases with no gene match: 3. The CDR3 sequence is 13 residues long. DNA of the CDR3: TGCGCCAGCAGTCCAGGACAGGCCTACGAGCAGTACTTC. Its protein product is CASSPGQAYEQYF.

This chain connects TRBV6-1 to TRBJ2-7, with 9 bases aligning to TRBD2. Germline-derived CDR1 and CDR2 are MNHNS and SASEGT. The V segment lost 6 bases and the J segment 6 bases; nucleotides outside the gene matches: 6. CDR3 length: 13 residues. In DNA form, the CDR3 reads TGTGCCAGCAGAGGGACTAGCCGCCGCGAGCAGTACTTC. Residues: CASRGTSRREQYF.

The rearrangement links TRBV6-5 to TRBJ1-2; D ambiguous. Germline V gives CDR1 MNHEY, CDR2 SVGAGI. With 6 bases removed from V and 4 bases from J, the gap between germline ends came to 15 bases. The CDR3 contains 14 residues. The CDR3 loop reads CASSSAGVSYGYTF. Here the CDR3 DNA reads TGTGCCAGCAGCTCCGCGGGAGTTAGCTATGGCTACACCTTC.

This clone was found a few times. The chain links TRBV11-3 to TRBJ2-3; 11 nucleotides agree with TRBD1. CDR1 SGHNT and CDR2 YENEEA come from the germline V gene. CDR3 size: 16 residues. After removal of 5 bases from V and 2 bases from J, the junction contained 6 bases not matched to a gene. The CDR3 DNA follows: TGTGCCAGCAGCCCCCGGACAGGGGGCTTCACAGATACGCAGTATTTT. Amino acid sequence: CASSPRTGGFTDTQYF.

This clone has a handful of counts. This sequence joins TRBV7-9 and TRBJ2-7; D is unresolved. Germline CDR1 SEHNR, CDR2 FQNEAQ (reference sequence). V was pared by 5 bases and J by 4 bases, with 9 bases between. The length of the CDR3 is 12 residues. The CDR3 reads CASSATEYEQYF. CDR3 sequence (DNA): TGTGCCAGCAGCGCCACGGAATACGAGCAGTACTTC.

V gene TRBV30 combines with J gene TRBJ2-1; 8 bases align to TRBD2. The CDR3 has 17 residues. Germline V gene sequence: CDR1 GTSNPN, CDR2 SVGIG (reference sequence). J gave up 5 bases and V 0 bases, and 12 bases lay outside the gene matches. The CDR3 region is CAWSVLRSSGKDNEQFF. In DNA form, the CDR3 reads TGTGCCTGGAGTGTACTCCGTAGTAGCGGGAAGGACAATGAGCAGTTCTTC.

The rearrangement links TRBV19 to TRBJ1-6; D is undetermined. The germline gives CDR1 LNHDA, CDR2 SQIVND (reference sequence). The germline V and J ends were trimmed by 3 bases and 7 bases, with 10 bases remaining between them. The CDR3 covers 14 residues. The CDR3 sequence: CASSINDGNSPLHF. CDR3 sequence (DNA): TGTGCCAGTAGTATCAATGACGGAAATTCACCCCTCCACTTT. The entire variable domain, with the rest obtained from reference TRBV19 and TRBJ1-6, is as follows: DGGITQSPKYLFRKEGQNVTLSCEQNLNHDAMYWYRQDPGQGLRLIYYSQIVNDFQKGDIAEGYSVSREKKESFPLTVTSAQKNPTAFYLCASSINDGNSPLHFGNGTRLTVT.

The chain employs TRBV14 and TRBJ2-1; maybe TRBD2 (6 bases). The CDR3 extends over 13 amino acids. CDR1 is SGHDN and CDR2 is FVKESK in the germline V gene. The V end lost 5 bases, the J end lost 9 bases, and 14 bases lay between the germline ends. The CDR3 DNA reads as TGTGCCAGCAGCGCCCGGGGGAACGGTGAGCAGTTCTTC. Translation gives CASSARGNGEQFF.

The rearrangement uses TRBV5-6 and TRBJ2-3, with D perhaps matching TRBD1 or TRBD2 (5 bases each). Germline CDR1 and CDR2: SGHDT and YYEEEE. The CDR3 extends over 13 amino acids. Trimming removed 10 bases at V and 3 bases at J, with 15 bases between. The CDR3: CAGRDRTTDTQYF. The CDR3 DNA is TGTGCCGGCCGGGACCGAACTACAGATACGCAGTATTTT.

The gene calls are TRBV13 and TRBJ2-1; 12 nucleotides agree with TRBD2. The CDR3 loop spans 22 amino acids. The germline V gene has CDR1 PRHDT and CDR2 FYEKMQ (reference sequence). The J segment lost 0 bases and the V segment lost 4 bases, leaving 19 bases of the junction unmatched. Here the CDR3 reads CASSSRRLAGGPIVSSYNEQFF. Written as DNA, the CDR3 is TGTGCCAGCAGCTCCCGCCGCCTAGCGGGAGGGCCCATCGTTTCCTCCTACAATGAGCAGTTCTTC.